The entry below gives a single T cell receptor beta chain sequence along with its context. In its sample, this clone was seen once. Its cognate antigen has yet to be identified. No much larger clone exists at a distance of one base, and base qualities are not known. TCRbeta CDR3 regions were amplified from genomic DNA using the immunoSEQ Assay, a bias-controlled multiplex PCR. For the original study's pipeline: Within the assay, amplification of reference gene primers was used to estimate how many nucleated cells each sample contained. Sequence reads were collapsed and filtered to measure the absolute abundance of every unique TCRbeta CDR3 rearrangement. For each sample, productive Simpson clonality was calculated as the square root of Simpson's diversity index across productive rearrangements. TCRdb obtained this table from immuneACCESS and retained in-frame rearrangements with V and J assigned. These tables miss some clones; where compared with another copy, unresolved V genes account for less than half of the shortfall, and the remainder is unexplained. V, J and clone size derive from that table, while D and trimming were established from the DNA sequence. This sample is represented by about 670,000 clones; 90% of them were singletons. The ten largest clones take up roughly 0.26% of the sample.

The collaborating institutions used their own protocols to collect whole blood in K2EDTA tubes. For TCRbeta analysis, collaborators shipped samples as frozen whole blood, isolated PBMCs, or DNA extracted from either of those sample types. The data were taken from a study of blood T cell repertoires in COVID-19 (dated by TCRdb to 2019 to 2021). Background for the entire study: Samples covering the acute and convalescent phases of COVID-19 were provided by collaborators in the United States, Italy and Spain. Samples came from the ongoing ImmuneRACE study (first 160 participants) plus 1,254 subjects from 6 global collaborators. Where HLA class I and class II types were available, the types were taken from metadata supplied by the sample provider, not from assay-based typing. The sample metadata nearly always contained a de-identified subject ID, COVID-19 status, age in years and sex. The material from the prospective study consisted of cDNA or gDNA derived from T cells, B-cell-depleted T cells, or PBMCs. The dataset comprised deeply sampled blood TCRbeta repertoires from subjects exposed to, actively infected with, or recovered from COVID-19. A freely available public database, intended as a resource for researchers studying the immune response to SARS-CoV-2, is where the repertoires were released.

What the authors observed across the whole study: The amount of clinical and demographic metadata varied by source and participant and was provided uncurated.

The CDR3 runs 12 residues from the cysteine to the phenylalanine. Only CDR3 DNA remains: 36 bases, in frame from the first base. V is pruned by 10 bases and J by 2 bases, leaving 3 bases of the junction without a gene match. Per the germline V gene (reference sequence), LNHDA is the CDR1 and SQIVND is the CDR2. The receptor's source is a woman aged 18-29 years with acute or convalescent COVID-19. The sample consisted of peripheral blood. The rearranged segments are TRBV19 and TRBJ1-2, with 8 bases aligning to TRBD1. The nucleotides are TGTGCCACCCGACAGGGGAACTATGGCTACACCTTC. Translation gives CATRQGNYGYTF. Reference TRBV19 and TRBJ1-2 genes cover what lies past the CDR3, so the full variable domain is DGGITQSPKYLFRKEGQNVTLSCEQNLNHDAMYWYRQDPGQGLRLIYYSQIVNDFQKGDIAEGYSVSREKKESFPLTVTSAQKNPTAFYLCATRQGNYGYTFGSGTRLTVV.